The entry below describes one T cell receptor beta chain. The CDR3 totals 14 residues. From germline, CDR1 is MNHEY and CDR2 SMNVEV (reference sequence). V was trimmed by 4 bases and J by 7 bases, leaving 13 bases between them. This record comes from a study of cytotoxic CD8 clonotypes in ibrutinib-treated CLL. Libraries were prepared by immunoSEQ multiplex PCR; TCRdb keeps only in-frame clonotypes and omits some of them. This repertoire shows about 200,000 clones, roughly 73% found once; its top ten account for about 10%. V gene TRBV27 combines with J gene TRBJ1-4; weak D call: TRBD1 (5 bases). The TCR originated in a human donor with chronic lymphocytic leukemia. Sample: PBMCs, taken after 12 months of ibrutinib treatment. CDR3 sequence reads: CASSSLGGAEKLFF. CDR3 DNA: TGTGCCAGCAGTTCCCTCGGAGGGGCTGAAAAACTGTTTTTT.